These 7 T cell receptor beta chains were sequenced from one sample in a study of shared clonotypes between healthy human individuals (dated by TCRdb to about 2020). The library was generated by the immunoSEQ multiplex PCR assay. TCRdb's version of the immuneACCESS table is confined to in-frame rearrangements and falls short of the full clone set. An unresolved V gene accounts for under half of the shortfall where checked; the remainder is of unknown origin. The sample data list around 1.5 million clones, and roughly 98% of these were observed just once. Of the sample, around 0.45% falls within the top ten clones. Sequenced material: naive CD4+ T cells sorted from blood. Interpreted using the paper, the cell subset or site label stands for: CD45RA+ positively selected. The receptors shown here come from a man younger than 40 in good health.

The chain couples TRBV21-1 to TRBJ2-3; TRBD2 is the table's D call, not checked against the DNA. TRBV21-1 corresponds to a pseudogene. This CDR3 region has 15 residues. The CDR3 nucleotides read TGTGCCAGCAGCAAAGTCTCGGACTCAACAGATACGCAGTATTTT. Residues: CASSKVSDSTDTQYF.

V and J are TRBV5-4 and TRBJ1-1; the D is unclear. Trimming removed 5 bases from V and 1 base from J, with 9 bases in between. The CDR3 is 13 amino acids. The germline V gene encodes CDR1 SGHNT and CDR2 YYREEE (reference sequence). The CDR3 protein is CASSPHENTEAFF. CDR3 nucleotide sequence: TGTGCCAGCAGTCCACATGAGAACACTGAAGCTTTCTTT.

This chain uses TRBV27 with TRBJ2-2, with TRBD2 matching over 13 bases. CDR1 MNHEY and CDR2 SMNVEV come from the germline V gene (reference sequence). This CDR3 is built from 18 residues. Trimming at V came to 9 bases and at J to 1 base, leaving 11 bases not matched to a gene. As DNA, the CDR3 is TGTGCCAGTCCTTCTGGGACTAGCGGGAAGATGAACACCGGGGAGCTGTTTTTT. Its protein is CASPSGTSGKMNTGELFF.

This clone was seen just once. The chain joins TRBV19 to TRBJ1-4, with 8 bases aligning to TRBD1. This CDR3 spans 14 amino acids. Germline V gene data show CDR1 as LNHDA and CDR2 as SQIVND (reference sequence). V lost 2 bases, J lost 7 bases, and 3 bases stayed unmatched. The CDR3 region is CASSIQGAPEKLFF. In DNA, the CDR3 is TGTGCCAGTAGTATACAGGGGGCGCCTGAAAAACTGTTTTTT. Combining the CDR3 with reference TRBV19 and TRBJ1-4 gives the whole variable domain DGGITQSPKYLFRKEGQNVTLSCEQNLNHDAMYWYRQDPGQGLRLIYYSQIVNDFQKGDIAEGYSVSREKKESFPLTVTSAQKNPTAFYLCASSIQGAPEKLFFGSGTQLSVL.

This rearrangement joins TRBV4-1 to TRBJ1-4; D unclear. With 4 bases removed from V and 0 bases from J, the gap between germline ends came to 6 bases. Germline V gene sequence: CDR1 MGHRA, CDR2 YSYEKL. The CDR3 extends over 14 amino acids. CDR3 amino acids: CASSRVSTNEKLFF. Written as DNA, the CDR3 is TGCGCCAGCAGCCGGGTCTCAACTAATGAAAAACTGTTTTTT.

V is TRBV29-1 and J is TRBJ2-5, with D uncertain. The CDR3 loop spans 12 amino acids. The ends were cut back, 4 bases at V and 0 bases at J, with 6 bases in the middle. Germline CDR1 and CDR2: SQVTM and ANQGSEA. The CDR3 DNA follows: TGCAGCGTTGTGTATAACCAAGAGACCCAGTACTTC. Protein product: CSVVYNQETQYF.

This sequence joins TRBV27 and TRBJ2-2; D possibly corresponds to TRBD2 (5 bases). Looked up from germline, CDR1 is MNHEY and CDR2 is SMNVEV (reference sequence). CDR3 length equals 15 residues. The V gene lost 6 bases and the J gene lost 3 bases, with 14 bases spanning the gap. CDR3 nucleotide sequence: TGTGCCAGCAGACCAAGGTGGGGAGACACCGGGGAGCTGTTTTTT. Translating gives CASRPRWGDTGELFF.